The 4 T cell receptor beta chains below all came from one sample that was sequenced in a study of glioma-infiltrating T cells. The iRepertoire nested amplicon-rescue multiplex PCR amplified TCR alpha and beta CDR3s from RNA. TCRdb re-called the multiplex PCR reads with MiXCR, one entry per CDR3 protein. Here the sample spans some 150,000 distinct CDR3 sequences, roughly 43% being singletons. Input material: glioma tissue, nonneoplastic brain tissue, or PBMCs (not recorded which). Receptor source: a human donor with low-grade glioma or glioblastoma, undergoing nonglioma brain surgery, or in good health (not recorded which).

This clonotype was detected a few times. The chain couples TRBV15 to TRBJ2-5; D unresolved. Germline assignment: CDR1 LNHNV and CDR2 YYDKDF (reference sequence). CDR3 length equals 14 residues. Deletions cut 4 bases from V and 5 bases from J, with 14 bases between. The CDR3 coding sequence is TGTGCCACCAGCAAGTTTCCAGGTCCGGAGACCCAGTACTTC. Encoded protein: CATSKFPGPETQYF.

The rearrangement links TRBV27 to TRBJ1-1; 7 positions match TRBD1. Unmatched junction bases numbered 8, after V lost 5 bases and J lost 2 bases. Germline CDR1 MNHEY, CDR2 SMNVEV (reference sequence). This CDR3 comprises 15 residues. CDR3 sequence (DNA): TGTGCCAGCAGTACCCGGACAGGTCCCAACACTGAAGCTTTCTTT. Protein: CASSTRTGPNTEAFF.

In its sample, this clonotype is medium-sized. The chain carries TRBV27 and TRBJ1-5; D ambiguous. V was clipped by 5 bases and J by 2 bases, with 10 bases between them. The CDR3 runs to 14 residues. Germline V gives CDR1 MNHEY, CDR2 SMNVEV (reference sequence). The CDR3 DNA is TGTGCCAGCAGTAGAGGGCAGGGCAATCAGCCCCAGCATTTT. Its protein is CASSRGQGNQPQHF.

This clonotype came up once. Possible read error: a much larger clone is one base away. The CDR3 spells CASGADSSYNEQYF. The CDR3 DNA is TGTGCCAGCGGGGCGGATAGCTCCTACAATGAGCAGTACTTC. The rearrangement joins TRBV6-1 to TRBJ2-7; D might be TRBD1 (5 bases). CDR1 and CDR2 (germline): MNHNS, SASEGT. With 8 bases removed from V and 7 bases from J, the gap between germline ends came to 21 bases. The CDR3 extends over 14 amino acids.